The present entry profiles one T cell receptor (beta chain) with its context. The antigen remains unidentified. This specimen comes from a study of T cells in Graves' hyperthyroidism and ophthalmopathy. Study observations and caveats: Ophthalmopathy got predicted by the model a median 6.5 months before its onset.

It was RNA transcripts that yielded the amplified TCR beta CDR3 regions. During a first-round RT-PCR of the TCR CDR3, the HTBI primer set was used. TCRdb processed the multiplex PCR reads anew with MiXCR; each CDR3 protein has one entry. The sample lists under 400,000 distinct CDR3 sequences, roughly 15% occurring once. Using around 10 ml of fresh peripheral blood, PBMCs were prepared. The CDR3 length is 17 residues. CDR1 is LGHDT, CDR2 YNNKEL, per germline (reference sequence). V lost 1 base and J lost 0, with 16 bases in between. J is TRBJ2-7 and V is TRBV3-1; either TRBD1 or TRBD2 may supply D (5 bases each). The sequenced material came from blood. This sequence originates from a man younger than 45 with Graves' hyperthyroidism. The CDR3 sequence is CASSQAPGRLPSYEQYF. DNA of the CDR3: TGTGCCAGCAGCCAAGCCCCGGGACGGCTCCCCTCCTACGAGCAGTACTTC.